A selection of T cell receptor beta chains follows, all from one sample in a study of patients and donors after allogeneic stem cell transplantation. TCRdb ran MiXCR on the RT-PCR reads and lists one entry per CDR3 protein. The data show 800,000 to 1,000,000 distinct CDR3 sequences, over 15% seen once. Sequenced sample: blood, either unsorted or a sorted T cell fraction (not recorded which). Every receptor here comes from a human donor who was either an allogeneic HSCT recipient or a stem cell or donor lymphocyte infusion donor (not recorded which). It is not recorded whose cells these are; they may come from a transplant donor. Both conserved end residues are part of each CDR3. D genes are given only for firm matches. The listing skips clone size in some rows; elsewhere it reads once, few, many or a size class.

j_gene: TRBJ1-1; abundance: -; v_gene: TRBV6-1; d_gene: TRBD1; CDR3nt: TGTGCCAGCAAAAGACAGGGAAGTATAGGAACTGAAGCTTTCTTT; CDR3aa: CASKRQGSIGTEAFF
j_gene: TRBJ1-2; abundance: -; v_gene: TRBV21-1; d_gene: -; CDR3nt: TGTGCCAGCAGCAAGAGGGAGGCAGCCCCCATAGCTAATAACTATGGCTACACCTTC; CDR3aa: CASSKREAAPIANNYGYTF
j_gene: TRBJ2-6; abundance: -; v_gene: TRBV9; d_gene: -; CDR3nt: TGTGCCAGCAGCTCCGTACAACCTTCTGGGGCCAACGTCCTGACTTTC; CDR3aa: CASSSVQPSGANVLTF
j_gene: TRBJ2-1; abundance: -; v_gene: TRBV7-9; d_gene: -; CDR3nt: TGTGCCAGCAGCCAAGGGAGCGATCAGTTCTTC; CDR3aa: CASSQGSDQFF
j_gene: TRBJ1-1; abundance: once; v_gene: TRBV20-1; d_gene: -; CDR3nt: TGCAGTGCTAGTGGGTTAGGGGGAGAAGCTTTCTTT; CDR3aa: CSASGLGGEAFF
j_gene: TRBJ2-2; abundance: many; v_gene: TRBV11-2; d_gene: -; CDR3nt: TGTGCCAGCAGCACCCTGAAGGGAACCGGGGAGCTGTTTTTT; CDR3aa: CASSTLKGTGELFF
j_gene: TRBJ1-6; abundance: few; v_gene: TRBV6-1; d_gene: -; CDR3nt: TGTGCCAGCACCCGTCAGGGGCTCGCGAGAGCCCTCCACTTT; CDR3aa: CASTRQGLARALHF
j_gene: TRBJ2-3; abundance: -; v_gene: TRBV19; d_gene: -; CDR3nt: TGTGCCAGTAGACGACAGAAGTCCAACACAGATACGCAGTATTTT; CDR3aa: CASRRQKSNTDTQYF
j_gene: TRBJ2-4; abundance: few; v_gene: TRBV6-1; d_gene: -; CDR3nt: TGTGCCAGCAGTGAAGCTTACATTCAGTACTTC; CDR3aa: CASSEAYIQYF
j_gene: TRBJ2-1; abundance: -; v_gene: TRBV3-1; d_gene: TRBD2; CDR3nt: TGTGCCAGCAGCCACCGACTAGCGTCCAACAATGAGCAGTTCTTC; CDR3aa: CASSHRLASNNEQFF
j_gene: TRBJ2-1; abundance: -; v_gene: TRBV4-2; d_gene: TRBD2; CDR3nt: TGTGCCAGCAGCCCCCAGGGAGGCGGGGGTAAGAATGAGCAGTTCTTC; CDR3aa: CASSPQGGGGKNEQFF
j_gene: TRBJ2-1; abundance: -; v_gene: TRBV11-2; d_gene: TRBD1; CDR3nt: TGTGCCACTAACAGACAGGGTGGTAATGAGCAGTTCTTC; CDR3aa: CATNRQGGNEQFF
j_gene: TRBJ2-5; abundance: -; v_gene: TRBV9; d_gene: -; CDR3nt: TGTGCCAGCAGCGCCACCCTAGGGGAGACCCAGTACTTC; CDR3aa: CASSATLGETQYF
j_gene: TRBJ2-5; abundance: -; v_gene: TRBV5-1; d_gene: TRBD2; CDR3nt: TGCGCCAGCGGGACTAGCGGGGGTACTCAAGAGACCCAGTACTTC; CDR3aa: CASGTSGGTQETQYF
j_gene: TRBJ1-2; abundance: many; v_gene: TRBV12-3/TRBV12-4; d_gene: -; CDR3nt: TGTGCCAGCAGCCTTGGTGGGCCAGCTAACTATGGCTACACCTTC; CDR3aa: CASSLGGPANYGYTF
j_gene: TRBJ2-3; abundance: -; v_gene: TRBV19; d_gene: TRBD1; CDR3nt: TGTGCCAGTAGTGCGGGACAGGGGATCCCCACAGATACGCAGTATTTT; CDR3aa: CASSAGQGIPTDTQYF
j_gene: TRBJ2-1; abundance: many; v_gene: TRBV20-1; d_gene: -; CDR3nt: TGCAGTGCTAGGGGACTCCAACTGAGCTCCTACAATGAGCAGTTCTTC; CDR3aa: CSARGLQLSSYNEQFF
j_gene: TRBJ2-6; abundance: once; v_gene: TRBV3-1; d_gene: -; CDR3nt: TGTGCCAGCAGCCATATTCAGATATTAAGCTCTGGGGCCAACGTCCTGACTTTC; CDR3aa: CASSHIQILSSGANVLTF
j_gene: TRBJ2-1; abundance: -; v_gene: TRBV2; d_gene: TRBD2; CDR3nt: TGTGCCAGCAGCGAAAATAGCGGGGGGTCGTACAATGAGCAGTTCTTC; CDR3aa: CASSENSGGSYNEQFF
j_gene: TRBJ1-4; abundance: -; v_gene: TRBV12-3/TRBV12-4; d_gene: TRBD1; CDR3nt: TGTGCCAGCAGTCGACAGGGGGTCTATGAAAAACTGTTTTTT; CDR3aa: CASSRQGVYEKLFF
j_gene: TRBJ2-1; abundance: -; v_gene: TRBV20-1; d_gene: TRBD2; CDR3nt: TGCAGTGCTTCCGGGACTAGCGGCTCTAATGAGCAGTTCTTC; CDR3aa: CSASGTSGSNEQFF
j_gene: TRBJ1-5; abundance: -; v_gene: TRBV7-2; d_gene: -; CDR3nt: TGTGCCAGCAGCTTATTTCCAGCTAGTAGCAATCAGCCCCAGCATTTT; CDR3aa: CASSLFPASSNQPQHF
j_gene: TRBJ2-3; abundance: few; v_gene: TRBV4-2; d_gene: TRBD2; CDR3nt: TGTGCCAGCAGCCAAACTAGCGGGAGAGATACGCAGTATTTT; CDR3aa: CASSQTSGRDTQYF
j_gene: TRBJ2-1; abundance: few; v_gene: TRBV5-1; d_gene: -; CDR3nt: TGCGCCAGCAGCCTGGGACTCTTGGGCCAGGAGCAGTTCTTC; CDR3aa: CASSLGLLGQEQFF
j_gene: TRBJ2-3; abundance: -; v_gene: TRBV4-3; d_gene: -; CDR3nt: TGCGCCAGCAGCCCCTCCGGAACTGCCCCCCCGGAGACGCAGTATTTT; CDR3aa: CASSPSGTAPPETQYF
j_gene: TRBJ1-1; abundance: few; v_gene: TRBV30; d_gene: -; CDR3nt: TGTGCCTGGAGTAGGACAGTCGGGGGCACTGAAGCTTTCTTT; CDR3aa: CAWSRTVGGTEAFF
j_gene: TRBJ1-1; abundance: few; v_gene: TRBV12-3/TRBV12-4; d_gene: TRBD1; CDR3nt: TGTGCCAGCAGTCCGCAGACAGGGACCTTGAACACTGAAGCTTTCTTT; CDR3aa: CASSPQTGTLNTEAFF
j_gene: TRBJ2-7; abundance: -; v_gene: TRBV3-1; d_gene: -; CDR3nt: TGTGCCAGCAGCCAGGGGGACATTAAACCTTTTTTC; CDR3aa: CASSQGDIKPFF
j_gene: TRBJ2-6; abundance: -; v_gene: TRBV18; d_gene: -; CDR3nt: TGTGCCAGCTCACCACCTGCAGCGATGAATGGGGCCAACGTCCTGACTTTC; CDR3aa: CASSPPAAMNGANVLTF
j_gene: TRBJ2-1; abundance: few; v_gene: TRBV7-3; d_gene: TRBD2; CDR3nt: TGTGCCAGCAGCTTAGGAGCGGGGGGGCAGCATGAGCAGTTCTTC; CDR3aa: CASSLGAGGQHEQFF
j_gene: TRBJ1-3; abundance: -; v_gene: TRBV4-3; d_gene: -; CDR3nt: TGCGCCAGCAGCCAAGATGGGGAGGGGCTCGGAAACACCATATATTTT; CDR3aa: CASSQDGEGLGNTIYF
j_gene: TRBJ2-3; abundance: few; v_gene: TRBV9; d_gene: TRBD2; CDR3nt: TGTGCCAGCAGCGTAGATGCGGGAGGGACAGATACGCAGTATTTT; CDR3aa: CASSVDAGGTDTQYF
j_gene: TRBJ1-4; abundance: -; v_gene: TRBV28; d_gene: TRBD1; CDR3nt: TGTGCCAGCAGTTTCGGACAGGGTATAAATGAAAAACTGTTTTTT; CDR3aa: CASSFGQGINEKLFF
j_gene: TRBJ2-3; abundance: -; v_gene: TRBV12-3/TRBV12-4; d_gene: -; CDR3nt: TGTGCCAGCAGAGTTGGTGAGGGCAGTACTTTCACAGATACGCAGTATTTT; CDR3aa: CASRVGEGSTFTDTQYF
j_gene: TRBJ1-2; abundance: -; v_gene: TRBV9; d_gene: -; CDR3nt: TGTGCCAGCAGCGTCTCAGGGGAAGTCGGCTACACCTTC; CDR3aa: CASSVSGEVGYTF
j_gene: TRBJ2-7; abundance: few; v_gene: TRBV4-2; d_gene: TRBD1; CDR3nt: TGTGCCAGCAGCCGTCACAGGGGTCAGTCTTCCTACGAGCAGTACTTC; CDR3aa: CASSRHRGQSSYEQYF
j_gene: TRBJ2-2; abundance: many; v_gene: TRBV5-6; d_gene: -; CDR3nt: TGTGCCAGCAGCCCAGACCCGGGCCTTATGGGGGAGCTGTTTTTT; CDR3aa: CASSPDPGLMGELFF
j_gene: TRBJ2-1; abundance: many; v_gene: TRBV11-2; d_gene: TRBD2; CDR3nt: TGTGCCAGCAGCCTCCGACTAGCGGGAATCCCCCCGACAGATGAGCAGTTCTTC; CDR3aa: CASSLRLAGIPPTDEQFF
j_gene: TRBJ2-7; abundance: -; v_gene: TRBV5-1; d_gene: -; CDR3nt: TGCGCCAGCAGCCGCCAACCAGAGAAGGTGGGGGAGCAGTACTTC; CDR3aa: CASSRQPEKVGEQYF
j_gene: TRBJ2-4; abundance: -; v_gene: TRBV5-5; d_gene: -; CDR3nt: TGTGCCAGCAGCTTGTGGTCAGCGGCAGGACTAGCCAAAAACATTCAGTACTTC; CDR3aa: CASSLWSAAGLAKNIQYF
j_gene: TRBJ1-2; abundance: few; v_gene: TRBV10-3; d_gene: TRBD1; CDR3nt: TGTGCCATCAGTGAGTCCCCCGGGACAGGGGGCCAACCTACCTTC; CDR3aa: CAISESPGTGGQPTF
j_gene: TRBJ2-3; abundance: -; v_gene: TRBV24-1; d_gene: TRBD2; CDR3nt: TGTGCCACCAGTGATTTTCGGGGGGACACAGATACGCAGTATTTT; CDR3aa: CATSDFRGDTDTQYF
j_gene: TRBJ2-3; abundance: -; v_gene: TRBV12-3/TRBV12-4; d_gene: TRBD2; CDR3nt: TGTGCCAGCAGTTGGTCCCCTGGTGGCGGGGGTAGCACAGATACGCAGTATTTT; CDR3aa: CASSWSPGGGGSTDTQYF
j_gene: TRBJ1-1; abundance: few; v_gene: TRBV29-1; d_gene: TRBD1; CDR3nt: TGCAGCGCCGGACAGGGTAGAGGGGAACCTGAAGCTTTCTTT; CDR3aa: CSAGQGRGEPEAFF
j_gene: TRBJ2-7; abundance: -; v_gene: TRBV7-9; d_gene: -; CDR3nt: TGTGCCAGCAGCTTACCCTTCCTGGGGAACGACTACGAGCAGTACTTC; CDR3aa: CASSLPFLGNDYEQYF
j_gene: TRBJ1-4; abundance: few; v_gene: TRBV7-8; d_gene: -; CDR3nt: TGTGCCAGCAGTGATAACAGAGCAACTAATGAAAAACTGTTTTTT; CDR3aa: CASSDNRATNEKLFF
j_gene: TRBJ2-3; abundance: -; v_gene: TRBV6-2/TRBV6-3; d_gene: -; CDR3nt: TGTGCCAGCAGTCTAACGCGAAGAGGAGGGAATACCACAGATACGCAGTATTTT; CDR3aa: CASSLTRRGGNTTDTQYF
j_gene: TRBJ1-5; abundance: -; v_gene: TRBV27; d_gene: -; CDR3nt: TGTGCCTCAAAAGCACAAATTAGTAGCAATCAGCCCCAGCATTTT; CDR3aa: CASKAQISSNQPQHF
j_gene: TRBJ1-4; abundance: -; v_gene: TRBV4-3; d_gene: -; CDR3nt: TGCGCCAGCAGCCAAAACTCAAGATCAGGGGCTGGGGAAAAACTGTTTTTT; CDR3aa: CASSQNSRSGAGEKLFF
j_gene: TRBJ2-1; abundance: -; v_gene: TRBV10-3; d_gene: TRBD2; CDR3nt: TGTGCCATCAGTGAGTCGGGGGTGCTAGCGGGAGGTAACAATGAGCAGTTCTTC; CDR3aa: CAISESGVLAGGNNEQFF